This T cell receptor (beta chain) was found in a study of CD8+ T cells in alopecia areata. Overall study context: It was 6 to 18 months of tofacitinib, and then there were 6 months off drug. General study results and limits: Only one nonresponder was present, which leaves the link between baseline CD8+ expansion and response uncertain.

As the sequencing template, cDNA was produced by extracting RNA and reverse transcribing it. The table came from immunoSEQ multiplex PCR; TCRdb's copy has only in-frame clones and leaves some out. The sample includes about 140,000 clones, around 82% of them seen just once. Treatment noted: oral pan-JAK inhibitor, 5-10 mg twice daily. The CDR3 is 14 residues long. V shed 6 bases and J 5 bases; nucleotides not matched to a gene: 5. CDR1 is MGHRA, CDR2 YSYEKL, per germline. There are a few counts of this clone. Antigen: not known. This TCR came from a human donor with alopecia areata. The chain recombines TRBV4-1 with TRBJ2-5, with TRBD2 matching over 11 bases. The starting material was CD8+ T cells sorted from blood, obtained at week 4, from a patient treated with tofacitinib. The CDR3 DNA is TGCGCCAGCAGGAAACTAGCGGGGGTGGAGACCCAGTACTTC. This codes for CASRKLAGVETQYF.